The 29 T cell receptor beta chains below all came from one sample that was sequenced in a study of shared clonotypes between healthy human individuals. The repertoire was sequenced with immunoSEQ multiplex PCR; TCRdb's copy has only in-frame clones and lacks some. The table includes some 1,600,000 clones, around 98% detected once. Sequencing was performed on naive CD4+ T cells sorted from blood. Subset indicated: CD45RA+ positively selected. The receptor source for this set is a man aged 25-45 years in good health.

The V and J genes are TRBV5-1 and TRBJ2-5; TRBD1 might be the D (6 bases). V shed 0 bases and J shed 0 bases, with 12 bases lying between them. The germline V gene has CDR1 SGHRS and CDR2 YFSETQ. CDR3 length equals 16 residues. DNA of the CDR3: TGCGCCAGCAGCTTGGCCCGGGACAACCACCAAGAGACCCAGTACTTC. Protein product: CASSLARDNHQETQYF.

The CDR3 spells CASRPGQDYGYTF. CDR3 nucleotides: TGTGCCAGCAGACCGGGACAGGATTATGGCTACACCTTC. The J gene is TRBJ1-2, the V gene TRBV25-1; 8 positions match TRBD1. CDR1 and CDR2 (germline): MGHDK, SYGVNS. The CDR3 length is 13 residues. V trimming: 6 bases; J trimming: 5 bases; junction bases outside the gene matches: 5.

The chain employs TRBV6-1 and TRBJ1-2; D might be TRBD1 (5 bases). Germline V gene lookup returns CDR1 MNHNS and CDR2 SASEGT. Trimming removed 8 bases at V and 8 bases at J, with 15 bases between. The CDR3 covers 12 residues. In DNA form, the CDR3 reads TGTGCCAGCCGGGACCCCGGGCAAGGCTACACCTTC. Protein: CASRDPGQGYTF.

As for this clone: This CDR3 is also generated by other DNA sequences in the sample. The genes are TRBV9 and TRBJ2-3; no firm D call. The germline V gene encodes CDR1 SGDLS and CDR2 YYNGEE. The CDR3 has 12 residues. V was cut by 2 bases and J by 5 bases, with 6 bases left in between. The CDR3 spells CASSVGLDTQYF. DNA of the CDR3: TGTGCCAGCAGCGTTGGGTTAGATACGCAGTATTTT. The variable domain in full, with the rest retrieved from reference TRBV9 and TRBJ2-3, is DSGVTQTPKHLITATGQRVTLRCSPRSGDLSVYWYQQSLDQGLQFLIQYYNGEERAKGNILERFSAQQFPDLHSELNLSSLELGDSALYFCASSVGLDTQYFGPGTRLTVL.

The J gene is TRBJ2-3, the V gene TRBV7-3; 8 bases map to TRBD1. The germline V gene has CDR1 SGHTA and CDR2 FQGTGA. The V gene end was trimmed by 5 bases and the J gene end by 1 base; junction bases not matched to a gene: 8. The CDR3 length is 16 residues. The CDR3 loop reads CASSRTGLLGTDTQYF. Written as DNA, the CDR3 is TGTGCCAGCAGCCGGACAGGGCTACTGGGCACAGATACGCAGTATTTT.

With regard to this clone: Other DNA variants within this sample encode the same CDR3. V is TRBV11-3 and J is TRBJ2-1, with D perhaps being TRBD1 or TRBD2 (7 bases each). The CDR3 is 16 amino acids. Germline V gives CDR1 SGHNT, CDR2 YENEEA. The V gene lost 5 bases and the J gene lost 1 base, with 15 bases spanning the gap. CDR3 DNA: TGTGCCAGCAGCCCGGGGGGCAGGGGGTCCTACAATGAGCAGTTCTTC. Its translation: CASSPGGRGSYNEQFF.

CDR3 coding DNA: TGTGCCAGCAGCATTACCGGGACAGGGACTGGCTACACCTTC. It translates to CASSITGTGTGYTF. V and J are TRBV5-8 and TRBJ1-2, with 9 positions matching TRBD1. Germline CDR1 SGHTS, CDR2 YDEGEE. V dropped 4 bases and J dropped 7; count of bases not matched to a gene: 8. The CDR3 consists of 14 residues.

J is TRBJ2-5 and V is TRBV19; 10 nucleotides agree with TRBD1. Losses at the gene ends were 4 bases for V and 6 bases for J; bases not matched to a gene: 5. Germline CDR1 reads LNHDA; CDR2 reads SQIVND (reference sequence). This CDR3 is built from 14 residues. This chain's CDR3 is CASSTGQGMKTQYF. The CDR3 DNA reads TGTGCCAGTAGTACGGGACAGGGGATGAAGACCCAGTACTTC. The variable domain in full, with the rest retrieved from reference TRBV19 and TRBJ2-5, is DGGITQSPKYLFRKEGQNVTLSCEQNLNHDAMYWYRQDPGQGLRLIYYSQIVNDFQKGDIAEGYSVSREKKESFPLTVTSAQKNPTAFYLCASSTGQGMKTQYFGPGTRLLVL.

This chain links TRBV14 with TRBJ2-1, with TRBD2 matching over 7 bases. The V segment lost 5 bases and the J segment 13 bases; nucleotides outside the gene matches: 14. Germline V CDR1 and CDR2: SGHDN, FVKESK. There are 14 residues in the CDR3. CDR3 sequence: CASSERGNLRPQFF. CDR3 in DNA: TGTGCCAGCAGCGAGCGGGGCAATCTCCGCCCTCAGTTCTTC.

Comments on this clone: Additional DNA sequences in this sample encode the identical CDR3. The chain employs TRBV9 and TRBJ2-3; D remains ambiguous. This CDR3 region has 15 residues. The germline gives CDR1 SGDLS, CDR2 YYNGEE. V gave up 2 bases and J gave up 1 base, with 11 bases separating them. Written as DNA, the CDR3 is TGTGCCAGCAGCGTCCTTAGTGGGGGCACAGATACGCAGTATTTT. This gives the protein CASSVLSGGTDTQYF.

This clone was recorded once. The chain couples TRBV25-1 to TRBJ2-3, with 13 nucleotides matching TRBD2. Germline assignment: CDR1 MGHDK and CDR2 SYGVNS. The V segment lost 6 bases and the J segment 1 base; nucleotides outside the gene matches: 4. This CDR3 comprises 16 residues. CDR3 nucleotides: TGTGCCAGCAGGGGACTAGCGGGACGTGGCACAGATACGCAGTATTTT. Its translation is CASRGLAGRGTDTQYF. Using reference TRBV25-1 and TRBJ2-3 for the parts outside the CDR3, the full variable domain is EADIYQTPRYLVIGTGKKITLECSQTMGHDKMYWYQQDPGMELHLIHYSYGVNSTEKGDLSSESTVSRIRTEHFPLTLESARPSHTSQYLCASRGLAGRGTDTQYFGPGTRLTVL.

The chain combines TRBV19 with TRBJ1-2; D is perhaps TRBD1 (5 bases). V was pared by 6 bases and J by 0 bases, with 23 bases between. Germline lookup yields CDR1 LNHDA and CDR2 SQIVND (reference sequence). The CDR3 extends over 18 amino acids. CDR3 protein: CASSLQFHQGAANYGYTF. The CDR3 nucleotides are TGTGCCAGTAGCCTCCAGTTCCACCAGGGAGCGGCTAACTATGGCTACACCTTC.

The chain uses TRBV7-9 and TRBJ2-2; D perhaps matches TRBD2 (6 bases). Germline assignment: CDR1 SEHNR and CDR2 FQNEAQ (reference sequence). Trimming removed 3 bases at V and 2 bases at J, with 13 bases between. The CDR3 contains 16 residues. CDR3 in amino acids: CASSFGRGVNTGELFF. CDR3 coding DNA: TGTGCCAGCAGCTTCGGGCGCGGGGTAAACACCGGGGAGCTGTTTTTT.

This chain uses TRBV7-8 with TRBJ2-2; D uncertain. The V and J ends lost 6 bases and 0 bases respectively, with 5 bases between them. The germline V gene encodes CDR1 SGHVS and CDR2 FQNEAQ. The CDR3 contains 13 residues. DNA of the CDR3: TGTGCCAGCAGACCAGCGAACACCGGGGAGCTGTTTTTT. Translation: CASRPANTGELFF.

The chain has TRBV28 and TRBJ1-1, with a tentative D call TRBD1 (5 bases). The V end was cut by 6 bases, the J end by 11 bases, with 16 bases between. The CDR3 totals 12 residues. CDR1 is MDHEN and CDR2 is SYDVKM in the germline V gene. This CDR3 is CASRTRGTGAFF. The CDR3 DNA is TGTGCCAGCAGGACCCGGGGGACCGGGGCTTTCTTT.

V is TRBV18 and J is TRBJ2-1; the D is unclear. Germline CDR1 reads KGHSH; CDR2 reads LQKENI. V was trimmed by 3 bases and J by 4 bases, leaving 16 bases between them. The CDR3 runs 16 residues. In DNA form, the CDR3 reads TGTGCCAGCTCACCCCTCGATTCCCGGAGTTACAATGAGCAGTTCTTC. This gives the protein CASSPLDSRSYNEQFF.

This chain links TRBV10-2 with TRBJ2-7; 7 bases fit TRBD2. The germline CDR1 and CDR2 sequences are WSHSY and SAAADI. The trim removed 4 bases at V and 7 bases at J, leaving 4 bases unmatched. This CDR3 spans 12 amino acids. CDR3 loop: CASSAGGREQYF. CDR3 sequence (DNA): TGCGCCAGCAGTGCGGGGGGTCGGGAGCAGTACTTC.

The V gene is TRBV5-1, the J gene TRBJ2-3; D remains ambiguous. The ends were cut back, 4 bases at V and 2 bases at J, with 8 bases in the middle. Germline V gene data show CDR1 as SGHRS and CDR2 as YFSETQ. The CDR3 totals 13 residues. For the CDR3, the DNA is TGCGCCAGCAGCCTGGAACTCACAGATACGCAGTATTTT. It is translated as CASSLELTDTQYF. The whole variable domain, remainder taken from reference TRBV5-1 and TRBJ2-3, is KAGVTQTPRYLIKTRGQQVTLSCSPISGHRSVSWYQQTPGQGLQFLFEYFSETQRNKGNFPGRFSGRQFSNSRSEMNVSTLELGDSALYLCASSLELTDTQYFGPGTRLTVL.

The chain joins TRBV27 to TRBJ2-3; weak D call: TRBD2 (7 bases). Trimming cost V 5 bases and J 2 bases, with 11 bases left between them. The CDR3 spans 14 residues. Germline V gene lookup returns CDR1 MNHEY and CDR2 SMNVEV (reference sequence). The CDR3 spells CASSPRGATDTQYF. As DNA, the CDR3 is TGTGCCAGCAGTCCCCGGGGGGCCACAGATACGCAGTATTTT.

The chain employs TRBV6-5 and TRBJ2-7; tentatively, D is TRBD2 (5 bases). The CDR3 sequence is 16 residues long. V lost 4 bases to trimming and J lost 2 bases, with 18 bases between them. CDR1 and CDR2 from the germline V gene are MNHEY and SVGAGI. This chain's CDR3 is CASSWSAGMETYEQYF. DNA of the CDR3: TGTGCCAGCAGTTGGTCGGCCGGGATGGAAACCTACGAGCAGTACTTC.

The CDR3 loop reads CASSSQGLALNTGELFF. CDR3 nucleotides: TGTGCCAGCAGTTCTCAGGGACTTGCCCTGAACACCGGGGAGCTGTTTTTT. The chain links TRBV27 to TRBJ2-2, with a tentative D call TRBD2 (6 bases). This CDR3 contains 17 residues. In germline, CDR1 is MNHEY, CDR2 SMNVEV (reference sequence). V was pared by 4 bases and J by 1 base, with 16 bases between.

Note on this clone: Germline is not matched at one junction end, which may reflect a read error. The rearrangement uses TRBV25-1 and TRBJ2-7, with unresolved D. The germline V gene has CDR1 MGHDK and CDR2 SYGVNS. The length of the CDR3 is 11 residues. The CDR3 spells CASSEYDRFHF. The CDR3 nucleotides read TGTGCCAGCAGTGAATACGACCGCTTCCACTTC.

The J gene is TRBJ2-1, the V gene TRBV7-9; D not certain. Germline loops: CDR1 SEHNR, CDR2 FQNEAQ (reference sequence). Trimming left V 5 bases short and J 6 bases short, with 11 bases between. There are 13 residues in the CDR3. Here the CDR3 DNA reads TGTGCCAGCAGCCAAGCCGTCCCCAATGAGCAGTTCTTC. It translates to CASSQAVPNEQFF.

This chain connects TRBV27 to TRBJ2-7; no definite D call. V lost 6 bases and J 3 bases, leaving 12 bases between the germline ends. Germline assignment: CDR1 MNHEY and CDR2 SMNVEV (reference sequence). The CDR3 is 13 amino acids. This CDR3 reads CASSPPPYYEQYF. The DNA of the CDR3 is TGTGCCAGCAGCCCACCCCCCTACTACGAGCAGTACTTC.

The genes are TRBV18 and TRBJ1-1; D uncertain. The CDR3 sequence is 13 residues long. Trimming took off 3 bases at V and 2 bases at J, with 7 bases between the two ends. Germline-derived CDR1 and CDR2 are KGHSH and LQKENI. CDR3 coding DNA: TGTGCCAGCTCACCGAAGGATAACACTGAAGCTTTCTTT. Its protein product is CASSPKDNTEAFF. The complete variable domain, with remaining parts taken from reference TRBV18 and TRBJ1-1, reads NAGVMQNPRHLVRRRGQEARLRCSPMKGHSHVYWYRQLPEEGLKFMVYLQKENIIDESGMPKERFSAEFPKEGPSILRIQQVVRGDSAAYFCASSPKDNTEAFFGQGTRLTVV.

The V and J genes are TRBV9 and TRBJ2-2; 10 positions match TRBD2. Losses at the gene ends were 4 bases for V and 8 bases for J; bases not matched to a gene: 14. The CDR3 is 17 residues long. Germline loops: CDR1 SGDLS, CDR2 YYNGEE. Written as DNA, the CDR3 is TGTGCCAGCAGCACAGGAGGGACTAGCGAGTTCTGGGGGGAGCTGTTTTTT. Translation: CASSTGGTSEFWGELFF. The full variable domain, its missing parts supplied by reference TRBV9 and TRBJ2-2, is DSGVTQTPKHLITATGQRVTLRCSPRSGDLSVYWYQQSLDQGLQFLIQYYNGEERAKGNILERFSAQQFPDLHSELNLSSLELGDSALYFCASSTGGTSEFWGELFFGEGSRLTVL.

The chain joins TRBV6-5 to TRBJ2-1, with TRBD2 matching 12 bases. This CDR3 contains 14 residues. Germline CDR1 and CDR2: MNHEY and SVGAGI. V dropped 7 bases and J dropped 7; count of bases not matched to a gene: 5. CDR3 sequence: CASKKTSGSNEQFF. The DNA for the CDR3 is TGTGCCAGCAAGAAGACTAGCGGGAGTAATGAGCAGTTCTTC.

The chain is built from TRBV6-5 and TRBJ1-5; 7 nucleotides agree with TRBD1. The CDR3 is 15 residues long. Per the germline V gene, CDR1 is MNHEY and CDR2 is SVGAGI. Unmatched junction bases numbered 6, after V lost 6 bases and J lost 1 base. The CDR3: CASRPTGLSNQPQHF. The CDR3 DNA follows: TGTGCCAGCAGACCGACAGGGCTGAGCAATCAGCCCCAGCATTTT.

This chain joins TRBV4-2 and TRBJ2-5, with 7 positions matching TRBD2. The CDR3 runs 14 residues. Unmatched junction bases numbered 8, after V lost 5 bases and J lost 5 bases. Germline V gene sequence: CDR1 LGHNA, CDR2 YNFKEQ. The CDR3 DNA is TGTGCCAGCAGCTTATTTAGGGGAGGGGAGACCCAGTACTTC. This sequence encodes CASSLFRGGETQYF.